These 14 T cell receptor beta chains originate from one sample sequenced in a study of CD8 T cells in ankylosing spondylitis. Findings and caveats of the study: A TCR beta motif of about 8 highly homologous variants seemed to mark ankylosing spondylitis blood.

TCRdb called the 5' RACE reads again in MiXCR, with one record for every CDR3 protein. Of some 450,000 distinct CDR3 sequences in the sample, under 20% were seen once. Their antigens remain unidentified. What was sequenced was blood, either unsorted or a sorted T cell fraction (not recorded which). Receptor source: a male donor with ankylosing spondylitis.

This clonotype came up once. The V gene is TRBV20-1, the J gene TRBJ2-7; 14 bases match TRBD2. The ends lost 1 base at V and 4 bases at J; junction bases unmatched: 15. Per germline, CDR1 DFQATT and CDR2 SNEGSKA (reference sequence). The CDR3 sequence is 19 residues long. In DNA, the CDR3 is TGCAGTGCTAGAGGGGGCGGACTAGCGGGAGGCAGAACCGGATACGAGCAGTACTTC. As protein: CSARGGGLAGGRTGYEQYF.

This sequence joins TRBV6-1 and TRBJ2-7; no definite D call. CDR3 length equals 14 residues. V was shortened by 6 bases and J by 1 base, with 13 bases between the two germline ends. Germline V CDR1 and CDR2: MNHNS, SASEGT. CDR3 region: CASSRSGQSYEQYF. The DNA of the CDR3 is TGTGCCAGCAGCCGCTCCGGGCAGTCCTACGAGCAGTACTTC.

This clonotype was observed a few times. The chain combines TRBV12-3 or TRBV12-4 with TRBJ2-1; 8 nucleotides agree with TRBD1. The J segment lost 8 bases and the V segment lost 7 bases, leaving 10 bases of the junction unmatched. This CDR3 has 14 residues. DNA for the CDR3: TGTGCCAGCAAAGAGGGGCAGGGGGCCTATGAGCAGTTCTTC. Amino acids: CASKEGQGAYEQFF.

The chain uses TRBV3-1 and TRBJ1-2; the D is unclear. The CDR3 contains 15 residues. V gave up 1 base and J gave up 2 bases, with 11 bases separating them. Germline values: CDR1 LGHDT, CDR2 YNNKEL (reference sequence). CDR3 sequence (DNA): TGTGCCAGCAGCCAAGTGATGGACGGCAACTATGGCTACACCTTC. Amino acid sequence: CASSQVMDGNYGYTF.

This clonotype showed up just a few times. V and J are TRBV18 and TRBJ2-1; 9 bases line up with TRBD2. In germline, CDR1 is KGHSH, CDR2 LQKENI. The CDR3 covers 17 residues. V gave up 2 bases and J gave up 8 bases; unmatched junction bases: 13. CDR3 sequence reads: CASSPFSGSNNIHEQFF. CDR3 in DNA: TGTGCCAGCTCACCATTTAGCGGGAGCAACAACATACATGAGCAGTTCTTC.

The chain joins TRBV27 to TRBJ2-3; D might be TRBD2 (5 bases). V dropped 6 bases and J dropped 7 bases, with 11 bases sitting between them. Germline lookup yields CDR1 MNHEY and CDR2 SMNVEV (reference sequence). The CDR3 runs 12 residues. The CDR3 bases are TGTGCCAGCAGCCTGGGAGATAATACGCAGTATTTT. It is translated as CASSLGDNTQYF.

The chain links TRBV12-3 or TRBV12-4 to TRBJ2-7; TRBD1 agrees at 9 bases. Losses at the gene ends were 7 bases for V and 6 bases for J; bases not matched to a gene: 4. The CDR3 is 12 amino acids. CDR3 sequence (DNA): TGTGCCAGCACCAGGACAGGGGCCGAGCAGTACTTC. Encoded protein: CASTRTGAEQYF.

V usage is TRBV5-6 and J usage is TRBJ1-1; D may be TRBD1 (6 bases). The V and J ends lost 3 bases and 4 bases respectively, with 16 bases between them. Looked up from germline, CDR1 is SGHDT and CDR2 is YYEEEE. The CDR3 totals 15 residues. The CDR3 region is CASSYPWAGATEAFF. The CDR3 nucleotides read TGTGCCAGCAGCTACCCTTGGGCAGGGGCCACTGAAGCTTTCTTT.

This clonotype was recorded many times. CDR3 coding DNA: TGCGCCAGCAGCTTGCGTGCTTACAATGAGCAGTTCTTC. Translating it yields CASSLRAYNEQFF. The chain joins TRBV5-1 to TRBJ2-1, with no clear D. Trimming left V 1 base short and J 4 bases short, with 6 bases between. Per the germline V gene, CDR1 is SGHRS and CDR2 is YFSETQ. The CDR3 is made up of 13 amino acids.

About this clonotype itself: The CDR3 does not end in the conserved phenylalanine or tryptophan, so this is likely a read error. V is TRBV29-1 and J is TRBJ2-1, with D unclear. The CDR3 extends over 13 amino acids. Deletions cut 3 bases from V and 4 bases from J, with 10 bases between. From germline, CDR1 is SQVTM and CDR2 ANQGSEA. DNA of the CDR3: TGCAGCGTTGAGTACTCTAGGTACAATGAGCAGTTCCTC. Amino acid sequence: CSVEYSRYNEQFL.

There are a few counts of this clonotype. V usage is TRBV2 and J usage is TRBJ2-1, with 15 positions matching TRBD2. CDR1 SNHLY and CDR2 FYNNEI come from the germline V gene. V was pared by 7 bases and J by 7 bases, with 2 bases of the junction left unmatched. This CDR3 has 14 residues. The chain's CDR3 is CASTGTSGGNEQFF. The CDR3, as DNA: TGTGCCAGCACAGGGACTAGCGGGGGGAATGAGCAGTTCTTC.

This clonotype showed up just a few times. V and J are TRBV29-1 and TRBJ2-7, with no clear D. With 4 bases removed from V and 3 bases from J, the gap between germline ends came to 10 bases. The CDR3 extends over 12 amino acids. CDR1 SQVTM and CDR2 ANQGSEA come from the germline V gene. The CDR3 coding sequence is TGCAGCGTTGCAGACACGATCTACGAGCAGTACTTC. It codes for CSVADTIYEQYF.

The table lists this clonotype with a few counts. V gene TRBV7-2 combines with J gene TRBJ1-1; perhaps TRBD1 as D (6 bases). The V end lost 7 bases, the J end lost 3 bases, and 15 bases lay between the germline ends. The CDR3 is made up of 14 amino acids. From germline, CDR1 is SGHTA and CDR2 FQGNSA. This chain's CDR3 is CASNLMGGHTEAFF. The CDR3 region has the DNA TGTGCCAGCAACCTAATGGGGGGGCACACTGAAGCTTTCTTT.

The sample holds one count of this clonotype. This chain connects TRBV15 to TRBJ1-2; perhaps TRBD1 as D (6 bases). V was pared by 5 bases and J by 2 bases, with 15 bases between. Per the germline V gene, CDR1 is LNHNV and CDR2 is YYDKDF (reference sequence). This CDR3 has 15 amino acids. DNA for the CDR3: TGTGCCACCAGCTTTAGCCCTCAGGGGAACTATGGCTACACCTTC. This codes for CATSFSPQGNYGYTF.